The 6 T cell receptor beta chains below all came from one sample that was sequenced in a study of Graves' ophthalmopathy and Graves' hyperthyroidism. The study amplified TCR beta CDR3 regions using RNA transcripts. The workflow started with a first-round RT-PCR run with HTBI primers and then moved on to a second-round multiplex PCR. From the multiplex PCR reads, TCRdb called clonotypes with MiXCR, one entry per CDR3 protein. Of roughly 160,000 distinct CDR3 sequences listed, 30% to 45% are singletons. Sequencing input: peripheral blood. The receptors shown here come from a young man with Graves' ophthalmopathy.

The table lists this clonotype with many counts. The rearrangement uses TRBV7-2 and TRBJ1-1; D not resolved. CDR1 and CDR2 (germline): SGHTA, FQGNSA. The CDR3 runs to 14 residues. V lost 2 bases to trimming and J lost 0 bases, with 7 bases between them. Here the CDR3 reads CASSLRQMNTEAFF. The CDR3 nucleotides read TGTGCCAGCAGCTTAAGGCAGATGAACACTGAAGCTTTCTTT.

This clonotype was detected only once. The chain joins TRBV12-3 or TRBV12-4 to TRBJ1-2; D gene unclear. The CDR3 runs to 13 residues. Trimming removed 3 bases from V and 2 bases from J, with 7 bases in between. CDR3 protein: CASSFKTNYGYTF. CDR3 sequence (DNA): TGTGCCAGCAGTTTCAAAACCAACTATGGCTACACCTTC.

This clonotype occurred many times. A read error may explain this, as a much larger clone is one base away. The chain employs TRBV3-1 and TRBJ1-2, with 7 nucleotides matching TRBD1. The ends lost 4 bases at V and 3 bases at J; junction bases unmatched: 2. Germline-derived CDR1 and CDR2 are LGHDT and YNNKEL (reference sequence). The CDR3 spans 13 residues. CDR3 amino acids: CASSPTGDYGYTF. In nucleotides, the CDR3 is TGTGCCAGCAGCCCTACAGGGGACTATGGCTACACCTTC.

This chain connects TRBV9 to TRBJ2-5; D is ambiguous. Trimming took 0 bases from V and 1 from J, leaving 7 bases between them. Germline V gene sequence: CDR1 SGDLS, CDR2 YYNGEE. CDR3 length: 14 amino acids. The DNA of the CDR3 is TGTGCCAGCAGCGTAGGTCTCCTCCAAGAGACCCAGTACTTC. It yields the protein CASSVGLLQETQYF.

The chain links TRBV6-5 to TRBJ1-2; 7 nucleotides agree with TRBD1. V lost 5 bases to trimming and J lost 3 bases; unmatched junction nucleotides: 6. CDR1 and CDR2 from the germline V gene are MNHEY and SVGAGI. The CDR3 length is 14 residues. The CDR3 reads CASSTRQGDYGYTF. CDR3 nucleotide sequence: TGTGCCAGCAGTACCCGACAGGGAGACTATGGCTACACCTTC.

The table lists this clonotype with a few counts. This chain uses TRBV10-3 with TRBJ1-1, with 7 bases lining up with TRBD1. CDR3 length equals 14 residues. The V segment lost 3 bases and the J segment 6 bases; nucleotides outside the gene matches: 7. CDR1 ENHRY and CDR2 SYGVKD come from the germline V gene. The CDR3 sequence: CAISDRGTRAEAFF. The CDR3 DNA follows: TGTGCCATCAGTGACAGGGGGACGAGGGCTGAAGCTTTCTTT.